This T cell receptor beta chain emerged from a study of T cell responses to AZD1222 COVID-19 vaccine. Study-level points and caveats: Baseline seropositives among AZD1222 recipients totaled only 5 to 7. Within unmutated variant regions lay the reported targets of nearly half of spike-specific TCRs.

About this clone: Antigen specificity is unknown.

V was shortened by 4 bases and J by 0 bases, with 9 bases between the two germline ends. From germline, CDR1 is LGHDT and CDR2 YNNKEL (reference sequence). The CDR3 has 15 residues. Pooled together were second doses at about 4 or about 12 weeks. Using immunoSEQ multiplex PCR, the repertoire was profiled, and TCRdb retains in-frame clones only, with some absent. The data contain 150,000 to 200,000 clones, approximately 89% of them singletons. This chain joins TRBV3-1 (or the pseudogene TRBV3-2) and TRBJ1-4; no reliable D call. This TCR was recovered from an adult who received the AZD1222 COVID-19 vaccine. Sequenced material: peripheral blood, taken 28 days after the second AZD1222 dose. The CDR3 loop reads CASSRFGATNEKLFF. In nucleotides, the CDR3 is TGTGCCAGCAGCCGATTCGGGGCAACTAATGAAAAACTGTTTTTT.